Each of the 27 T cell receptor beta chains below was sequenced from the same sample in a study of radiotherapy plus CTLA-4 blockade in lung cancer (dated by TCRdb to 2016 to 2018). Library preparation used the immunoSEQ multiplex PCR assay. Drawn from immuneACCESS, this table holds only the in-frame rearrangements with V and J called that TCRdb kept. Clones are partly lost; checked studies trace under half to an unresolved V gene and leave the rest unexplained. This sample comprises more than 90,000 clones, 88% of them detected only once. The ten biggest clones cover 4.5% to 6% of the sample. Sample: peripheral blood, taken from a patient treated with radiotherapy plus ipilimumab. The origin of the receptors is a human donor with non-small cell lung cancer that progressed on radiotherapy plus ipilimumab.

V and J are TRBV5-1 and TRBJ2-1; 9 bases align to TRBD1. The CDR3 sequence is 15 residues long. With 0 bases clipped from V and 4 bases from J, the junction kept 2 bases outside the gene matches. Per germline, CDR1 SGHRS and CDR2 YFSETQ. Written as DNA, the CDR3 is TGCGCCAGCAGCTTGGCCGGGACAGGGTACAATGAGCAGTTCTTC. The encoded protein is CASSLAGTGYNEQFF.

The chain combines TRBV5-6 with TRBJ2-7; 8 bases align to TRBD1. The germline gives CDR1 SGHDT, CDR2 YYEEEE. The trim removed 3 bases at V and 2 bases at J, leaving 10 bases unmatched. CDR3 length equals 16 residues. The CDR3 region has the DNA TGTGCCAGCAGCTCTGCGCGGGACAGGTCAGCCTACGAGCAGTACTTC. It yields the protein CASSSARDRSAYEQYF.

The chain uses TRBV29-1 and TRBJ2-3; D not certain. Germline values: CDR1 SQVTM, CDR2 ANQGSEA. V was cut by 8 bases and J by 6 bases, with 15 bases left in between. The CDR3 is 12 amino acids. Here the CDR3 reads CSPRSLGDTQYF. The DNA for the CDR3 is TGCAGCCCCCGGAGTTTGGGGGATACGCAGTATTTT.

The V and J genes are TRBV6-5 and TRBJ1-5; TRBD1 is a possible D gene (6 bases). Trimming stripped 7 bases from V and 4 bases from J, with 14 bases between. The germline V gene has CDR1 MNHEY and CDR2 SVGAGI. There are 14 residues in the CDR3. CDR3 sequence (DNA): TGTGCCAGCACCCAGGGGAGGGGGAATCAGCCCCAGCATTTT. Translating it yields CASTQGRGNQPQHF.

The chain joins TRBV11-2 to TRBJ1-2, with a tentative D call TRBD1 (5 bases). Germline assignment: CDR1 SGHAT and CDR2 FQNNGV. The CDR3 contains 13 residues. V lost 3 bases and J lost 6, with 11 bases in between. The CDR3 DNA sequence: TGTGCCAGCAGCTTTGACAGAAATAATGGCTACACCTTC. Amino acids: CASSFDRNNGYTF.

The J gene is TRBJ2-5, the V gene TRBV5-1; no clear D gene. Germline V lookup: CDR1 SGHRS, CDR2 YFSETQ. The CDR3 runs 13 residues. The V and J ends lost 3 bases and 1 base respectively, with 7 bases between them. This chain's CDR3 is CASSSWGQETQYF. Written as DNA, the CDR3 is TGCGCCAGCAGCTCTTGGGGCCAAGAGACCCAGTACTTC.

The V gene is TRBV4-1, the J gene TRBJ2-1, with D unresolved. Trimming left V 4 bases short and J 7 bases short, with 5 bases between. The CDR3 has 11 residues. From germline, CDR1 is MGHRA and CDR2 YSYEKL. CDR3 DNA: TGCGCCAGCAGCCGAGTTAATGAGCAGTTCTTC. It is translated as CASSRVNEQFF.

The chain joins TRBV2 to TRBJ2-1; possible D gene TRBD1, 5 bases. The CDR3 covers 13 residues. Germline assignment: CDR1 SNHLY and CDR2 FYNNEI. V was cut by 7 bases and J by 7 bases, with 14 bases left in between. This chain's CDR3 is CASKVGAGNEQFF. The CDR3 nucleotides read TGTGCCAGCAAGGTAGGGGCTGGGAATGAGCAGTTCTTC.

V and J are TRBV4-2 and TRBJ2-7, with TRBD2 matching 8 bases. The V and J ends lost 0 bases and 5 bases, in that order; junction bases with no gene match: 12. The CDR3 has 17 residues. Germline CDR1 LGHNA, CDR2 YNFKEQ. The CDR3 loop reads CASSQDDPSGLYNEQYF. Written as DNA, the CDR3 is TGTGCCAGCAGCCAAGATGACCCTAGCGGGCTATATAACGAGCAGTACTTC.

The rearrangement joins TRBV19 to TRBJ2-3, with 11 bases matching TRBD2. Germline values: CDR1 LNHDA, CDR2 SQIVND (reference sequence). V shed 3 bases, J shed 2 bases, and the junction held 4 bases outside the gene matches. The CDR3 runs to 16 residues. CDR3 DNA sequence: TGTGCCAGTAGTATTATGACTAGCGGGATCACAGATACGCAGTATTTT. It codes for CASSIMTSGITDTQYF.

The chain uses TRBV6-6 and TRBJ1-1, with TRBD1 matching 7 bases. Germline V lookup: CDR1 MNHNY, CDR2 SVGAGI (reference sequence). This CDR3 contains 11 residues. V shed 8 bases, J shed 12 bases, and the junction held 9 bases outside the gene matches. This chain's CDR3 is CASGAGGRTFF. For the CDR3, the DNA is TGTGCCAGCGGGGCAGGGGGAAGGACTTTCTTT.

The chain carries TRBV27 and TRBJ2-2; TRBD1 matches at 8 bases. Per the germline V gene, CDR1 is MNHEY and CDR2 is SMNVEV (reference sequence). V was clipped by 5 bases and J by 6 bases; unmatched bases: 8. The CDR3 consists of 15 residues. The CDR3 sequence is CASSAGQGRAGELFF. CDR3 coding DNA: TGTGCCAGCAGTGCCGGACAGGGCAGGGCCGGGGAGCTGTTTTTT.

The chain is built from TRBV19 and TRBJ1-1; D unresolved. Trimming pared 7 bases from V and 2 bases from J, leaving 14 bases between. Germline values: CDR1 LNHDA, CDR2 SQIVND (reference sequence). The CDR3 runs 14 residues. The CDR3 loop is CASTSNEANTEAFF. The CDR3, as DNA: TGTGCCAGTACGAGTAACGAGGCTAACACTGAAGCTTTCTTT.

This clone occurred a few times. The chain has TRBV19 and TRBJ1-1, with 7 bases matching TRBD1. Unmatched junction bases numbered 12, after V lost 10 bases and J lost 4 bases. Germline V gene lookup returns CDR1 LNHDA and CDR2 SQIVND (reference sequence). CDR3 length: 14 amino acids. The CDR3 is CATQGIGGFTEAFF. CDR3 in DNA: TGTGCCACCCAGGGAATAGGGGGCTTCACTGAAGCTTTCTTT.

V is TRBV28 and J is TRBJ2-7; the D is unclear. Germline-derived CDR1 and CDR2 are MDHEN and SYDVKM. CDR3 length: 16 amino acids. V shed 3 bases and J shed 0 bases, with 15 bases lying between them. This CDR3 is CASSLVSAAHSYEQYF. The DNA for the CDR3 is TGTGCCAGCAGTTTGGTGTCGGCGGCCCACTCCTACGAGCAGTACTTC. Looking up the rest from reference TRBV28 and TRBJ2-7 gives the full variable domain: DVKVTQSSRYLVKRTGEKVFLECVQDMDHENMFWYRQDPGLGLRLIYFSYDVKMKEKGDIPEGYSVSREKKERFSLILESASTNQTSMYLCASSLVSAAHSYEQYFGPGTRLTVT.

This clone appeared once. The chain couples TRBV5-4 to TRBJ2-3; a weak D match, TRBD2 (5 bases). The CDR3 contains 16 residues. V was shortened by 2 bases and J by 3 bases, with 16 bases between the two germline ends. Per germline, CDR1 SGHNT and CDR2 YYREEE (reference sequence). The CDR3 loop is CASSFRLEGFTDTQYF. CDR3 nucleotide sequence: TGTGCCAGCAGCTTCCGCCTAGAGGGTTTTACAGATACGCAGTATTTT.

This chain links TRBV7-6 with TRBJ2-1; 7 bases agree with TRBD2. Trimming cost V 5 bases and J 4 bases; bases outside gene matches: 17. The CDR3 runs 18 residues. CDR1 is SGHVS, CDR2 FNYEAQ, per germline. The CDR3 DNA reads as TGTGCCAGCAGCCCAGGGCCTAGCGGAGGCCCCTTATACAATGAGCAGTTCTTC. Encoded protein: CASSPGPSGGPLYNEQFF.

The count of this clone is one. The chain employs TRBV11-2 and TRBJ1-4; TRBD1 might be the D (6 bases). This CDR3 spans 14 amino acids. V lost 2 bases, J lost 7 bases, and 11 bases lay in between. Germline CDR1 reads SGHAT; CDR2 reads FQNNGV. CDR3 sequence (DNA): TGTGCCAGCAGCTTAAGGGGGGGTAGTGAAAAACTGTTTTTT. This codes for CASSLRGGSEKLFF. Together with reference TRBV11-2 and TRBJ1-4, the CDR3 gives the full variable domain: EAGVAQSPRYKIIEKRQSVAFWCNPISGHATLYWYQQILGQGPKLLIQFQNNGVVDDSQLPKDRFSAERLKGVDSTLKIQPAKLEDSAVYLCASSLRGGSEKLFFGSGTQLSVL.

The V call is TRBV2, the J call TRBJ1-1; D is uncertain. The V gene's germline CDR1 is SNHLY and CDR2 FYNNEI. This CDR3 contains 15 residues. Between the trimmed V and J ends, which lost 2 bases and 4 bases, there was a span of 14 bases. This chain's CDR3 is CASSELRSVPTEAFF. The CDR3 bases are TGTGCCAGCAGTGAATTGCGCTCAGTCCCCACTGAAGCTTTCTTT.

The V call is TRBV10-2, the J call TRBJ1-5, with TRBD1 identical over 8 bases. V was clipped by 2 bases and J by 7 bases; unmatched bases: 1. This CDR3 is built from 13 residues. Germline assignment: CDR1 WSHSY and CDR2 SAAADI. The CDR3 loop is CASSEDRGQPQHF. The CDR3 coding sequence is TGCGCCAGCAGTGAGGACAGGGGACAGCCCCAGCATTTT.

This clone was observed a few times. The chain is built from TRBV10-2 and TRBJ2-7, with D perhaps matching TRBD1 or TRBD2 (5 bases each). V lost 8 bases and J lost 7, with 12 bases in between. The CDR3 covers 11 residues. The germline gives CDR1 WSHSY, CDR2 SAAADI. CDR3 in amino acids: CASVEGREQYF. CDR3 coding DNA: TGCGCCAGCGTCGAGGGGCGGGAGCAGTACTTC.

J is TRBJ2-1 and V is TRBV7-9; D ambiguous. This CDR3 has 14 amino acids. Trimming shortened V by 2 bases and J by 5 bases, and 10 bases separated the two germline ends. Germline assignment: CDR1 SEHNR and CDR2 FQNEAQ (reference sequence). This chain's CDR3 is CASSLKGSNNEQFF. The CDR3 nucleotides read TGTGCCAGCAGCTTAAAAGGGTCGAACAATGAGCAGTTCTTC. Variable domain in full (rest from reference TRBV7-9 and TRBJ2-1): DTGVSQNPRHKITKRGQNVTFRCDPISEHNRLYWYRQTLGQGPEFLTYFQNEAQLEKSRLLSDRFSAERPKGSFSTLEIQRTEQGDSAMYLCASSLKGSNNEQFFGPGTRLTVL.

V usage is TRBV2 and J usage is TRBJ2-2; tentative D call: TRBD2 (5 bases). Germline-derived CDR1 and CDR2 are SNHLY and FYNNEI. CDR3 size: 15 residues. The ends were cut back, 4 bases at V and 3 bases at J, with 12 bases in the middle. CDR3 sequence reads: CASSVLSGYTGELFF. The DNA of the CDR3 is TGTGCCAGCAGTGTCCTCTCGGGATACACCGGGGAGCTGTTTTTT.

V is TRBV6-6 and J is TRBJ2-3, with D perhaps TRBD1 (5 bases). V lost 8 bases, J lost 7 bases, and 22 bases lay in between. Germline assignment: CDR1 MNHNY and CDR2 SVGAGI (reference sequence). The CDR3 runs to 15 residues. CDR3 protein: CASGRETAQINTQYF. The CDR3 nucleotides are TGTGCCAGCGGTAGAGAGACAGCCCAAATTAATACGCAGTATTTT.

Points on this clone: The junction differs from germline at one of its ends, possibly a read error. V and J are TRBV18 and TRBJ2-7, with 8 bases matching TRBD2. Germline lookup yields CDR1 KGHSH and CDR2 LQKENI. The CDR3 consists of 13 residues. CDR3 protein: CASSVVTDSGIDF. The CDR3 nucleotides are TGTGCCAGCTCAGTCGTCACGGATAGCGGGATTGACTTC.

This sequence joins TRBV11-2 and TRBJ2-7; D might be TRBD1 or TRBD2, each matching 5 bases. The CDR3 has 13 residues. Germline V gives CDR1 SGHAT, CDR2 FQNNGV. The V gene lost 4 bases and the J gene lost 6 bases, with 13 bases spanning the gap. This chain's CDR3 is CASSYRAGGEQYF. DNA for the CDR3: TGTGCCAGCAGCTATAGGGCTGGGGGCGAGCAGTACTTC.

The rearrangement uses TRBV29-1 and TRBJ2-1, with D maybe TRBD2 (6 bases). Trimming stripped 6 bases from V and 3 bases from J, with 12 bases between. This CDR3 spans 13 amino acids. From germline, CDR1 is SQVTM and CDR2 ANQGSEA. The CDR3 DNA reads as TGCAGCGTGACGAGCGGGCACTACAATGAGCAGTTCTTC. Translated: CSVTSGHYNEQFF.